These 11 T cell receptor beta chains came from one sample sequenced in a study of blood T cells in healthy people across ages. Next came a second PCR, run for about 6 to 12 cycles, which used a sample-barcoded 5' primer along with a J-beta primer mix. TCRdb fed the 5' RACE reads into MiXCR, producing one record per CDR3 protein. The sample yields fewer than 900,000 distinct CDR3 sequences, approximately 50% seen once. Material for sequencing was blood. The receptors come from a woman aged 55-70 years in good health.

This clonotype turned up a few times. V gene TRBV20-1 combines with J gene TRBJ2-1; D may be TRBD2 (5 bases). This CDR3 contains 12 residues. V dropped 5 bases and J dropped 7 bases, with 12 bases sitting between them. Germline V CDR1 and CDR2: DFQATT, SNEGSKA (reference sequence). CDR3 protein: CSAQARANEQFF. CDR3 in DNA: TGCAGTGCTCAGGCGCGGGCTAATGAGCAGTTCTTC.

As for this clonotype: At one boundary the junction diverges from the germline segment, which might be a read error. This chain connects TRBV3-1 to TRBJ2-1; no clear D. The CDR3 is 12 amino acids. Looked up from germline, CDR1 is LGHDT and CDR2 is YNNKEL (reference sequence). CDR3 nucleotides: TGTGCCAGCAGCCACGAGGTCGATGAGCGGTTCTTC. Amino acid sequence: CASSHEVDERFF.

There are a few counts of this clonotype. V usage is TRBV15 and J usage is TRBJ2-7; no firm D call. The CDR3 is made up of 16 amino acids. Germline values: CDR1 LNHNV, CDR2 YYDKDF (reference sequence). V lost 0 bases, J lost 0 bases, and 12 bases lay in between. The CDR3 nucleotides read TGTGCCACCAGCAGAGATGATAACTGGGGCTCCTACGAGCAGTACTTC. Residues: CATSRDDNWGSYEQYF.

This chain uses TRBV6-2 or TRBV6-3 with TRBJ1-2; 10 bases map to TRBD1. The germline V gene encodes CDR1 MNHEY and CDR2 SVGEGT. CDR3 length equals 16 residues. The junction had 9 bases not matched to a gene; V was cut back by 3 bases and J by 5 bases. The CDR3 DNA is TGTGCCAGCAGTTATACCGGGACAGGGGAGTGGTATGGCTACACCTTC. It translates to CASSYTGTGEWYGYTF.

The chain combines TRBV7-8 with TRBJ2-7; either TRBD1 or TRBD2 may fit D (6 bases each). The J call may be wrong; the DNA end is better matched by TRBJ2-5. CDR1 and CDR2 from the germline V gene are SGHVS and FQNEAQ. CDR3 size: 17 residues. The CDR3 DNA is TGTGCCAGCAGCCCCAATAGGGGGGTACACTCCCAAGAGACCCAGTACTTC. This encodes CASSPNRGVHSQETQYF.

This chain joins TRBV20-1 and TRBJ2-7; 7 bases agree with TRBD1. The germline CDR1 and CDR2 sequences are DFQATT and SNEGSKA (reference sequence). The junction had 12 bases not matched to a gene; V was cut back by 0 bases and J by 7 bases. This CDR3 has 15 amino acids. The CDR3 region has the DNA TGCAGTGCTAGAGATGGACAGGAAGATTACAATGAGCAGTACTTC. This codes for CSARDGQEDYNEQYF.

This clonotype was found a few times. In DNA, the CDR3 is TGCGCCAGCAGCTTGGCCGGGGGGCCTTTAGCCAAAAACATTCAGTACTTC. It is translated as CASSLAGGPLAKNIQYF. This sequence joins TRBV5-1 and TRBJ2-4; a possible D gene is TRBD2 (7 bases). Germline values: CDR1 SGHRS, CDR2 YFSETQ. The CDR3 has 17 amino acids. V lost 0 bases and J lost 0, with 13 bases in between.

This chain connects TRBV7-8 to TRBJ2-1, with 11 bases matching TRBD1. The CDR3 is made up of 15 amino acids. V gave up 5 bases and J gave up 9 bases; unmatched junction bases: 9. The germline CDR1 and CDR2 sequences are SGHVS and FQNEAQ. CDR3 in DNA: TGTGCCAGCAGCCCCCGAGGACAGGGGGCAAGTGAGCAGTTCTTC. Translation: CASSPRGQGASEQFF.

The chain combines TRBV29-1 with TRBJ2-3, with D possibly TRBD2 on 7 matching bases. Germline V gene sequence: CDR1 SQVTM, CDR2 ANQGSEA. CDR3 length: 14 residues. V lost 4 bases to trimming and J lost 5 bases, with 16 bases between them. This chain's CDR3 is CSVGGAGDEDTQYF. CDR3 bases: TGCAGCGTTGGGGGGGCGGGAGATGAAGATACGCAGTATTTT.

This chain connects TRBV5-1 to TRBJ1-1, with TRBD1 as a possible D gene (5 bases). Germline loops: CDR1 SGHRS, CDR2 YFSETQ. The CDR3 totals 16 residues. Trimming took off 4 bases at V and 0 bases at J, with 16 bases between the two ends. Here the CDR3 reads CASSPLTVSVNTEAFF. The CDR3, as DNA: TGCGCCAGCAGCCCACTGACAGTATCAGTGAACACTGAAGCTTTCTTT.

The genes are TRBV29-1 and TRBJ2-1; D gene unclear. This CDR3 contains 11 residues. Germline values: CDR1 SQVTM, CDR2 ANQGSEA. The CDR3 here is CTEQSHNEQFF. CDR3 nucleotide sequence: TGCACCGAACAGTCCCACAATGAGCAGTTCTTC.